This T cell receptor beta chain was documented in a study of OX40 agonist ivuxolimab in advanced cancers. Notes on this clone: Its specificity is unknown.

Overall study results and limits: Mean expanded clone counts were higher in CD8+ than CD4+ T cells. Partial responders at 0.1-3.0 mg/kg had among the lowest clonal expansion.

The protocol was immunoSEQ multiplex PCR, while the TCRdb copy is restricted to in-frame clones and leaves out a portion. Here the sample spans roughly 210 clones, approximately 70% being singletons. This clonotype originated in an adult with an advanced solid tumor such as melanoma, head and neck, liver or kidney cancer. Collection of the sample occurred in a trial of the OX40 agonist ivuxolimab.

Here the CDR3 reads CASSLDGVPADTQYF. CDR3 in DNA: TGCGCCAGCAGCTTGGATGGGGTCCCGGCAGATACGCAGTATTTT. This sequence joins TRBV5-1 and TRBJ2-3; unclear D gene. Trimming stripped 0 bases from V and 4 bases from J, with 12 bases between. The V gene's germline CDR1 is SGHRS and CDR2 YFSETQ. The CDR3 extends over 15 amino acids.